Sequencing of this TCR beta chain was carried out in a study of cytomegalovirus exposure and HLA in healthy donors. Notes on the study in general: A later analysis linked a missense variant in DCLRE1C to the trimming of TCR beta V and J genes.

V shed 0 bases and J 6 bases; nucleotides not matched to a gene: 17. Per the germline V gene, CDR1 is ENHRY and CDR2 is SYGVKD. The CDR3 has 19 residues. This clone was observed a single time. Its target is unknown. The PCR employed 60 Vbeta primers together with 13 Jbeta primers. The protocol was immunoSEQ multiplex PCR, while the TCRdb copy is restricted to in-frame clones and leaves out a portion. Among 100,000 to 150,000 clones listed, 74% were seen once. The gene calls are TRBV10-3 and TRBJ1-1, with 9 bases matching TRBD1. The sequenced material came from PBMCs. The sequence was collected from a man aged 35 to 55 in good health and CMV-seropositive. The chain's CDR3 is CAISESITRDRDRSSEAFF. In nucleotides, the CDR3 is TGTGCCATCAGTGAGTCAATAACTAGGGACAGGGACCGGAGCTCTGAAGCTTTCTTT.